The rows below give T cell receptor beta chains drawn from one sample of a study of control samples from healthy donors and cancer patients. Method: immunoSEQ multiplex PCR; TCRdb's copy keeps in-frame clones and lacks some. The sample holds about 98,000 clones; 75% to 85% are singletons and the top ten take about 10%. Sample: blood. Source of these receptors: a woman aged 30 to 39 in good health. Both conserved end residues are part of each CDR3. The order of the fields is D gene, clone size, V gene, J gene, CDR3 protein, CDR3 DNA. A D gene is named only where the DNA matches it firmly. Part of the rows lack a size; the others show once, few, many or a class for expanded clones.

>NA|NA|TRBV19|TRBJ1-6
CASSPGSSSPLHF
TGTGCCAGTAGTCCGGGGTCAAGCTCACCCCTCCACTTT
>NA|NA|TRBV15|TRBJ1-5
CATSRDSPGREPQHF
TGTGCCACCAGCAGAGACAGCCCGGGCAGGGAGCCCCAGCATTTT
>NA|NA|TRBV6-6|TRBJ2-7
CASSYSGSTYEQYF
TGTGCCAGCAGTTACTCGGGGTCTACCTACGAGCAGTACTTC
>NA|NA|TRBV7-8|TRBJ2-7
CASSLSWDNSYEQYF
TGTGCCAGCAGCTTAAGTTGGGACAACTCCTACGAGCAGTACTTC
>NA|NA|TRBV5-1|TRBJ2-7
CASSPPTSSQAEQYF
TGCGCCAGCAGCCCTCCTACGAGCTCTCAGGCGGAGCAGTACTTC
>NA|once|TRBV9|TRBJ2-1
CASSVSGSSYNEQFF
TGTGCCAGCAGCGTCTCCGGGAGCTCCTACAATGAGCAGTTCTTC
>NA|NA|TRBV5-8|TRBJ2-7
CASTGSYEQYF
TGTGCCAGCACGGGCTCCTACGAGCAGTACTTC
>NA|NA|TRBV6-5|TRBJ1-2
CASMAANYGYTF
TGTGCCAGCATGGCAGCTAACTATGGCTACACCTTC
>TRBD1|NA|TRBV6-2/TRBV6-3|TRBJ1-6
CASSPRDRGGWNSPLHF
TGTGCCAGCAGTCCCCGGGACAGGGGGGGATGGAATTCACCCCTCCACTTT
>NA|NA|TRBV19|TRBJ2-3
CASSIQGGRPDTQYF
TGTGCCAGTAGTATCCAAGGGGGGCGCCCAGATACGCAGTATTTT
>NA|few|TRBV5-1|TRBJ2-7
CASSEGGARYEQYF
TGCGCCAGCAGCGAGGGGGGGGCTCGCTACGAGCAGTACTTC
>NA|few|TRBV19|TRBJ1-3
CASRPSDSGNTIYF
TGTGCCAGTAGGCCATCGGACAGTGGAAACACCATATATTTT
>NA|medium-sized|TRBV18|TRBJ2-3
CASSPQGGSDTQYF
TGTGCCAGCTCACCCCAAGGGGGTTCAGATACGCAGTATTTT
>NA|once|TRBV5-4|TRBJ2-7
CASSLGDSAYEQYF
TGTGCCAGCAGCTTGGGGGATTCGGCCTACGAGCAGTACTTC
>TRBD1|NA|TRBV19|TRBJ1-1
CASTLGRGRGTEAFF
TGTGCCAGTACCCTTGGGAGGGGGCGAGGCACTGAAGCTTTCTTT
>NA|NA|TRBV11-2|TRBJ2-7
CASSLNRGHSYEQYF
TGTGCCAGCAGCTTAAATAGGGGTCACTCCTACGAGCAGTACTTC
>NA|NA|TRBV12-3/TRBV12-4|TRBJ2-7
CASSLRGYEQYF
TGTGCCAGCAGTTTAAGGGGGTACGAGCAGTACTTC
>NA|NA|TRBV3-1/TRBV3-2|TRBJ1-6
CASSRVGGRWAPLHF
TGTGCCAGCAGCCGTGTCGGGGGAAGATGGGCACCCCTCCACTTT
>NA|NA|TRBV12-3/TRBV12-4|TRBJ2-7
CASSLEVGKQYF
TGTGCCAGCAGTTTGGAGGTGGGAAAGCAGTACTTC
>NA|few|TRBV27|TRBJ1-2
CASSPLTGPHGYTF
TGTGCCAGCAGTCCCCTAACAGGCCCCCACGGCTACACCTTC
>NA|NA|TRBV19|TRBJ1-6
CASNDRTGGGSPLHF
TGTGCCAGTAACGACAGGACCGGGGGAGGGTCACCCCTCCACTTT
>NA|NA|TRBV19|TRBJ2-3
CASSIDGSDTQYF
TGTGCCAGTAGTATAGATGGGTCAGATACGCAGTATTTT
>TRBD2|NA|TRBV4-3|TRBJ2-3
CASSPLLAVADTQYF
TGCGCCAGCAGCCCCTTACTAGCGGTGGCAGATACGCAGTATTTT
>TRBD2|NA|TRBV3-1/TRBV3-2|TRBJ2-1
CASSHAGLAGGRGNEQFF
TGTGCCAGCAGCCACGCCGGACTAGCGGGGGGGCGAGGCAATGAGCAGTTCTTC
>TRBD1|NA|TRBV5-4|TRBJ2-2
CASSLGGQGFTGELFF
TGTGCCAGCAGCTTGGGAGGACAGGGGTTCACCGGGGAGCTGTTTTTT
>NA|NA|TRBV21-1|TRBJ2-7
CASSLSFVNPEGAYEQYF
TGTGCCAGCAGCCTCTCCTTTGTAAATCCAGAGGGAGCCTACGAGCAGTACTTC
>TRBD1|few|TRBV7-2|TRBJ2-7
CASSFGPGQTYEQYF
TGTGCCAGCAGCTTTGGCCCGGGACAGACCTACGAGCAGTACTTC
>NA|NA|TRBV6-6|TRBJ1-1
CASSYSPPALNTEAFF
TGTGCCAGCAGTTACTCTCCTCCAGCACTGAACACTGAAGCTTTCTTT
>TRBD1|NA|TRBV6-2/TRBV6-3|TRBJ2-3
CASSQDRVTDTQYF
TGTGCCAGCAGCCAGGACAGGGTTACAGATACGCAGTATTTT
>NA|NA|TRBV30|TRBJ1-3
CAWSAIYSMADTIYF
TGTGCCTGGAGTGCAATCTATTCGATGGCGGACACCATATATTTT
>NA|NA|TRBV5-5|TRBJ1-3
CASSEDGRVGGNTIYF
TGTGCCAGCAGCGAGGACGGCCGGGTGGGTGGAAACACCATATATTTT
>NA|NA|TRBV15|TRBJ2-5
CATNTIRGMGTQYF
TGTGCCACCAATACAATCCGGGGGATGGGGACCCAGTACTTC
>NA|NA|TRBV18|TRBJ1-1
CASSPGGSQAFF
TGTGCCAGCTCACCAGGCGGCAGTCAGGCTTTCTTT
>TRBD1|NA|TRBV19|TRBJ1-2
CASSPRGTDYGYTF
TGTGCCAGTAGTCCTAGGGGGACAGACTATGGCTACACCTTC
>NA|NA|TRBV19|TRBJ2-6
CASSPLLSGANVLTF
TGTGCCAGTAGTCCACTCCTCTCTGGGGCCAACGTCCTGACTTTC
>TRBD2|once|TRBV3-1/TRBV3-2|TRBJ2-4
CASSQGGLAVEIMNF
TGTGCCAGCAGCCAAGGAGGACTAGCGGTTGAAATAATGAACTTC
>NA|NA|TRBV4-3|TRBJ2-7
CASSQNILDYSYEQYF
TGCGCCAGCAGCCAAAATATACTGGACTACTCCTACGAGCAGTACTTC
>TRBD2|NA|TRBV9|TRBJ2-3
CASSVKAGGTDTQYF
TGTGCCAGCAGCGTAAAGGCGGGGGGCACAGATACGCAGTATTTT
>TRBD2|NA|TRBV30|TRBJ2-7
CAWSDIRRTSSYEQYF
TGTGCCTGGAGTGACATTCGACGGACTAGCTCCTACGAGCAGTACTTC
>NA|once|TRBV5-5|TRBJ2-5
CASSFPGDYQETQYF
TGTGCCAGCAGCTTTCCGGGGGACTACCAAGAGACCCAGTACTTC
>TRBD1|NA|TRBV19|TRBJ1-1
CASSHKRTGSRHEAFF
TGTGCCAGTAGTCATAAGCGGACAGGGTCAAGGCATGAAGCTTTCTTT
>NA|NA|TRBV3-1/TRBV3-2|TRBJ1-2
CASSGGGNGYTF
TGTGCCAGCAGCGGAGGGGGTAATGGCTACACCTTC
>TRBD2|NA|TRBV9|TRBJ2-3
CASSAPGGTITDTQYF
TGTGCCAGCAGCGCGCCGGGGGGAACTATCACAGATACGCAGTATTTT
>TRBD1|NA|TRBV7-6|TRBJ2-1
CASSPPGTGSTEQFF
TGTGCCAGCAGCCCCCCAGGGACAGGGAGTACTGAGCAGTTCTTC
>TRBD2|NA|TRBV4-2|TRBJ2-1
CASSQGSGGWDNEQFF
TGTGCCAGCAGCCAAGGATCCGGGGGGTGGGACAATGAGCAGTTCTTC
>NA|once|TRBV4-3|TRBJ2-5
CASSQDLGRETQYF
TGCGCCAGCAGCCAAGATCTCGGTCGGGAGACCCAGTACTTC
>NA|NA|TRBV10-2|TRBJ1-5
CASSDSYNQPQHF
TGCGCCAGCAGTGATAGTTACAATCAGCCCCAGCATTTT
>TRBD1|NA|TRBV5-6|TRBJ2-7
CASSWGTGNHEQYF
TGTGCCAGCAGCTGGGGGACAGGGAACCACGAGCAGTACTTC
>TRBD1|NA|TRBV7-2|TRBJ2-2
CASSLETGVTGELFF
TGTGCCAGCAGCTTAGAGACAGGGGTCACCGGGGAGCTGTTTTTT
>TRBD2|NA|TRBV30|TRBJ2-3
CAWSPMGGGSTDTQYF
TGTGCCTGGAGCCCGATGGGGGGGGGAAGCACAGATACGCAGTATTTT
>NA|NA|TRBV18|TRBJ1-1
CASSPGGLGEAFF
TGTGCCAGCTCACCAGGGGGCCTGGGTGAAGCTTTCTTT
>TRBD1|NA|TRBV10-2|TRBJ2-7
CASCTYPGQGYEQYF
TGCGCCAGCTGTACATACCCGGGACAGGGGTACGAGCAGTACTTC
>NA|many|TRBV5-6|TRBJ1-1
CASRWGEGEAFF
TGTGCCAGCAGGTGGGGGGAGGGCGAAGCTTTCTTT
>NA|NA|TRBV28|TRBJ2-7
CASSLRGVRLYEQYF
TGTGCCAGCAGTCTAAGGGGGGTTCGGCTCTACGAGCAGTACTTC
>NA|NA|TRBV12-3/TRBV12-4|TRBJ1-1
CATKQVMNTEAFF
TGTGCCACAAAACAGGTGATGAACACTGAAGCTTTCTTT